The 30 T cell receptor beta chains below all came from one sample that was sequenced in a study of cytomegalovirus exposure and HLA in healthy donors. Vbeta (60) and Jbeta (13) primers were used in the PCR. The table came from immunoSEQ multiplex PCR; TCRdb's copy has only in-frame clones and leaves some out. The sample lists around 67,000 clones, approximately 81% occurring once. Sequenced input: PBMCs. The receptors were sampled from a woman aged 25 to 45 in good health and CMV-seropositive.

This clone appeared once. Compared with germline, one end of the junction differs, possibly owing to a read error. Other DNA sequences in this sample translate to the same CDR3. The CDR3 region has the DNA TGTGCCAGTAGTTCACAGGGGGCGTGGACTGAAGCTTTCTTT. Amino acid sequence: CASSSQGAWTEAFF. The genes are TRBV6-5 and TRBJ1-1; 9 positions agree with TRBD1. Germline loops: CDR1 MNHEY, CDR2 SVGAGI. This CDR3 has 14 residues.

This clone was detected only a few times. The chain combines TRBV6-5 with TRBJ1-5, with D maybe TRBD1 (6 bases). V dropped 0 bases and J dropped 7 bases, with 13 bases sitting between them. Germline CDR1 is MNHEY and CDR2 is SVGAGI. The CDR3 is made up of 15 amino acids. The CDR3: CASSYSGGGEQPQHF. The CDR3 coding sequence is TGTGCCAGCAGTTACTCGGGAGGGGGTGAGCAGCCCCAGCATTTT.

This chain links TRBV28 with TRBJ2-2; no definite D call. This CDR3 comprises 11 residues. The V end lost 8 bases, the J end lost 4 bases, and 5 bases lay between the germline ends. The germline V gene encodes CDR1 MDHEN and CDR2 SYDVKM. DNA of the CDR3: TGTGCCAGCCACAGCACCGGGGAGCTGTTTTTT. Residues: CASHSTGELFF. The variable domain in full, completed from reference TRBV28 and TRBJ2-2, reads DVKVTQSSRYLVKRTGEKVFLECVQDMDHENMFWYRQDPGLGLRLIYFSYDVKMKEKGDIPEGYSVSREKKERFSLILESASTNQTSMYLCASHSTGELFFGEGSRLTVL.

This chain connects TRBV7-2 to TRBJ2-2; tentative D call: TRBD1 (6 bases). The V gene lost 3 bases and the J gene lost 1 base, with 12 bases spanning the gap. Per the germline V gene, CDR1 is SGHTA and CDR2 is FQGNSA. The CDR3 runs to 16 residues. In DNA form, the CDR3 reads TGTGCCAGCAGCTTTACAGGGCCCCGGAACACCGGGGAGCTGTTTTTT. Translating it yields CASSFTGPRNTGELFF.

There are a few counts of this clone. The chain joins TRBV27 to TRBJ1-1, with a possible D match to TRBD1 (5 bases). The CDR3 is 16 residues long. Germline V gene data show CDR1 as MNHEY and CDR2 as SMNVEV (reference sequence). Trimming took off 2 bases at V and 0 bases at J, with 13 bases between the two ends. Here the CDR3 DNA reads TGTGCCAGCAGTTTAGGAGGGGCGGGGGTGAACACTGAAGCTTTCTTT. This codes for CASSLGGAGVNTEAFF.

The chain uses TRBV9 and TRBJ2-3, with a weak D call TRBD1 (6 bases). The CDR3 is made up of 14 amino acids. Per germline, CDR1 SGDLS and CDR2 YYNGEE. V lost 2 bases and J 5 bases, leaving 12 bases between the germline ends. This CDR3 reads CASSVSRGRDTQYF. DNA of the CDR3: TGTGCCAGCAGCGTGTCCAGGGGTCGAGATACGCAGTATTTT.

The chain has TRBV7-9 and TRBJ2-4; possibly TRBD2 for D (5 bases). Germline CDR1 and CDR2: SEHNR and FQNEAQ (reference sequence). This CDR3 is 16 amino acids long. Between the trimmed V and J ends, which lost 7 bases and 0 bases, there was a span of 16 bases. DNA for the CDR3: TGTGCCAGCACCCCCCACCCGGGGAGAGCCAAAAACATTCAGTACTTC. Its protein product is CASTPHPGRAKNIQYF.

This chain joins TRBV6-1 and TRBJ1-2; a possible D gene is TRBD1 (6 bases). Germline V CDR1 and CDR2: MNHNS, SASEGT. The V gene lost 6 bases and the J gene lost 6 bases, with 8 bases spanning the gap. This CDR3 is built from 11 residues. The CDR3 sequence is CASRDRDGYTF. CDR3 in DNA: TGTGCCAGCAGGGACAGAGATGGCTACACCTTC.

V usage is TRBV27 and J usage is TRBJ2-7; 9 nucleotides align to TRBD2. The CDR3 runs 15 residues. Germline CDR1 MNHEY, CDR2 SMNVEV (reference sequence). Trimming removed 8 bases from V and 3 bases from J; junction bases left unmatched: 11. The CDR3 nucleotides are TGTGCCAGCGCTCAGGGAGTAGCGGGGGACTACGAGCAGTACTTC. Protein product: CASAQGVAGDYEQYF.

Comments on this clone: The junction departs from germline at one end; a sequencing error may be responsible. V gene TRBV7-7 combines with J gene TRBJ1-3; no firm D call. Germline values: CDR1 SSHAT, CDR2 FNYEAQ (reference sequence). The CDR3 spans 13 residues. As DNA, the CDR3 is TGTGCTAGCAGCTTAAACATTGGAAACACCATATATTTT. Translation: CASSLNIGNTIYF.

The V and J genes are TRBV19 and TRBJ1-1; D gene uncertain. Trimming removed 6 bases at V and 5 bases at J, with 10 bases between. The length of the CDR3 is 12 residues. Germline V CDR1 and CDR2: LNHDA, SQIVND (reference sequence). The CDR3 region has the DNA TGTGCCAGTAGGCCGGGAGAAACTGAAGCTTTCTTT. Translating it yields CASRPGETEAFF. The full variable domain, completed using reference TRBV19 and TRBJ1-1, is DGGITQSPKYLFRKEGQNVTLSCEQNLNHDAMYWYRQDPGQGLRLIYYSQIVNDFQKGDIAEGYSVSREKKESFPLTVTSAQKNPTAFYLCASRPGETEAFFGQGTRLTVV.

The chain uses TRBV5-5 and TRBJ2-7; TRBD1 aligns across 11 bases. The length of the CDR3 is 14 residues. Germline loops: CDR1 SGHKS, CDR2 YYEKEE (reference sequence). With 4 bases clipped from V and 6 bases from J, the junction kept 6 bases outside the gene matches. CDR3 region: CASSARGTGGEQYF. CDR3 coding DNA: TGTGCCAGCAGCGCACGCGGGACAGGGGGCGAGCAGTACTTC.

The genes are TRBV28 and TRBJ1-2; TRBD1 aligns across 9 bases. Germline CDR1 MDHEN, CDR2 SYDVKM. CDR3 length: 14 amino acids. V shed 6 bases and J 8 bases; nucleotides not matched to a gene: 10. The CDR3 bases are TGTGCCAGCAGATCCGGGACAGGGCACCACGGCTACACCTTC. Translating it yields CASRSGTGHHGYTF.

The V call is TRBV7-2, the J call TRBJ2-6, with a possible D match to TRBD2 (5 bases). This CDR3 is 14 amino acids long. Germline assignment: CDR1 SGHTA and CDR2 FQGNSA. With 8 bases removed from V and 0 bases from J, the gap between germline ends came to 8 bases. The CDR3 DNA sequence: TGTGCCAGCCGAGAGGGCTCTGGGGCCAACGTCCTGACTTTC. Protein product: CASREGSGANVLTF.

The CDR3 region is CASVPTGTVNQPQHF. DNA for the CDR3: TGTGCCAGCGTACCCACCGGGACAGTTAATCAGCCCCAGCATTTT. V gene TRBV6-1 combines with J gene TRBJ1-5, with 7 bases identical to TRBD1. Germline CDR1 MNHNS, CDR2 SASEGT. V was clipped by 8 bases and J by 4 bases; unmatched bases: 11. The CDR3 sequence is 15 residues long.

Only one count was recorded for this clone. The chain links TRBV28 to TRBJ2-7, with TRBD1 identical over 11 bases. CDR1 MDHEN and CDR2 SYDVKM come from the germline V gene. There are 13 residues in the CDR3. The ends lost 5 bases at V and 12 bases at J; junction bases unmatched: 9. The CDR3 DNA follows: TGTGCCAGCAGTGCGGACAGGGGGCGCCTAGCGTACTTC. This encodes CASSADRGRLAYF.

The chain is built from TRBV7-3 and TRBJ1-2, with 8 bases lining up with TRBD1. Germline trimming cut 4 bases from V and 4 bases from J; bases unmatched to any gene: 8. The germline CDR1 and CDR2 sequences are SGHTA and FQGTGA. The length of the CDR3 is 15 residues. CDR3 loop: CASSSGQVRGYGYTF. CDR3 DNA: TGTGCCAGCAGCTCGGGACAGGTCAGGGGCTATGGCTACACCTTC.

The sample holds many counts of this clone. This rearrangement joins TRBV9 to TRBJ1-4; weak D call: TRBD1 (5 bases). CDR3 size: 14 residues. From germline, CDR1 is SGDLS and CDR2 YYNGEE. V was pared by 0 bases and J by 5 bases, with 8 bases between. The CDR3, as DNA: TGTGCCAGCAGCGTAGGGGCAGGGAATGAAAAACTGTTTTTT. Encoded protein: CASSVGAGNEKLFF. Supplemented by reference TRBV9 and TRBJ1-4, the full variable domain reads DSGVTQTPKHLITATGQRVTLRCSPRSGDLSVYWYQQSLDQGLQFLIQYYNGEERAKGNILERFSAQQFPDLHSELNLSSLELGDSALYFCASSVGAGNEKLFFGSGTQLSVL.

V gene TRBV6-1 combines with J gene TRBJ1-1, with a possible D match to TRBD1 (6 bases). Trimming removed 9 bases at V and 5 bases at J, with 22 bases between. The CDR3 length is 15 residues. CDR1 and CDR2 (germline): MNHNS, SASEGT. The CDR3 here is CASTLGGERNTEAFF. The CDR3 DNA sequence: TGTGCCAGTACCTTAGGGGGGGAGAGGAATACTGAAGCTTTCTTT.

The chain joins TRBV5-1 to TRBJ1-2; no clear D gene. The CDR3 totals 15 residues. Per the germline V gene, CDR1 is SGHRS and CDR2 is YFSETQ. The germline V and J ends were trimmed by 6 bases and 2 bases, with 17 bases remaining between them. The CDR3: CASTLTGDANYGYTF. The CDR3 coding sequence is TGCGCCAGCACATTGACGGGAGATGCAAACTATGGCTACACCTTC.

The V call is TRBV6-1, the J call TRBJ2-1, with 10 bases matching TRBD1. The V segment lost 5 bases and the J segment 4 bases; nucleotides outside the gene matches: 5. The CDR3 totals 15 residues. CDR1 and CDR2 from the germline V gene are MNHNS and SASEGT. CDR3 region: CASSRQGAGYNEQFF. For the CDR3, the DNA is TGTGCCAGCAGTCGACAGGGGGCGGGTTACAATGAGCAGTTCTTC.

This chain joins TRBV4-1 and TRBJ1-2; D is possibly TRBD1 (6 bases). Trimming cost V 1 base and J 4 bases, with 10 bases left between them. The CDR3 is 14 residues long. The germline V gene has CDR1 MGHRA and CDR2 YSYEKL. The CDR3 protein is CASSQVDSGYGYTF. CDR3 DNA sequence: TGCGCCAGCAGCCAAGTGGACAGCGGCTATGGCTACACCTTC.

The J gene is TRBJ1-4, the V gene TRBV2; no clear D. V was shortened by 4 bases and J by 5 bases, with 5 bases between the two germline ends. CDR1 and CDR2 (germline): SNHLY, FYNNEI. CDR3 length: 12 amino acids. CDR3 DNA sequence: TGTGCCAGCAGTGGCGGGAATGAAAAACTGTTTTTT. As protein: CASSGGNEKLFF.

This chain connects TRBV7-9 to TRBJ2-1; D gene uncertain. Germline V gene sequence: CDR1 SEHNR, CDR2 FQNEAQ (reference sequence). The CDR3 runs 14 residues. V lost 5 bases to trimming and J lost 9 bases, with 17 bases between them. Written as DNA, the CDR3 is TGTGCCAGCAGCCAACTACCCCGAACAAGTGAGCAGTTCTTC. This encodes CASSQLPRTSEQFF.

The chain links TRBV10-3 to TRBJ2-1, with 8 positions matching TRBD2. The CDR3 length is 16 residues. Germline assignment: CDR1 ENHRY and CDR2 SYGVKD. V lost 0 bases to trimming and J lost 4 bases; unmatched junction nucleotides: 5. The CDR3, as DNA: TGTGCCATCAGTGAGTCCGGCGGGAGGTCATACAATGAGCAGTTCTTC. It is translated as CAISESGGRSYNEQFF.

The genes are TRBV29-1 and TRBJ1-1; D is uncertain. The germline CDR1 and CDR2 sequences are SQVTM and ANQGSEA. Trimming removed 7 bases at V and 8 bases at J, with 26 bases between. This CDR3 comprises 15 residues. CDR3 amino acids: CSAQLLNDKGGEAFF. For the CDR3, the DNA is TGCAGCGCACAACTATTAAACGACAAGGGCGGGGAAGCTTTCTTT.

The rearrangement uses TRBV6-5 and TRBJ2-1; D is perhaps TRBD1 (5 bases). V was pared by 2 bases and J by 1 base, with 12 bases between. The CDR3 length is 16 residues. Germline V lookup: CDR1 MNHEY, CDR2 SVGAGI. The CDR3 coding sequence is TGTGCCAGCAGTTACAGGGGCTACCCTTCCTACAATGAGCAGTTCTTC. It yields the protein CASSYRGYPSYNEQFF.

DNA of the CDR3: TGTGCCAGCAGTCCAACTATGCCGGTGGAGACCCAGTACTTC. This codes for CASSPTMPVETQYF. The chain employs TRBV7-9 and TRBJ2-5; D gene uncertain. Trimming took 6 bases from V and 5 from J, leaving 16 bases between them. Germline lookup yields CDR1 SEHNR and CDR2 FQNEAQ (reference sequence). The CDR3 contains 14 residues.

The chain is built from TRBV28 and TRBJ2-6; D uncertain. Deletions cut 7 bases from V and 3 bases from J, with 19 bases between. The CDR3 is 17 amino acids. The V gene's germline CDR1 is MDHEN and CDR2 SYDVKM. The CDR3 loop reads CASTSTLLVYGANVLTF. The CDR3 bases are TGTGCCAGCACCTCTACCCTTTTGGTATATGGGGCCAACGTCCTGACTTTC.

This clone was picked up a small number of times. The J gene is TRBJ2-1, the V gene TRBV9; D gene uncertain. From germline, CDR1 is SGDLS and CDR2 YYNGEE. The length of the CDR3 is 15 residues. Trimming pared 0 bases from V and 8 bases from J, leaving 15 bases between. The CDR3 protein is CASSVVAGSRYEQFF. The CDR3 nucleotides read TGTGCCAGCAGCGTAGTAGCTGGTAGTAGGTATGAGCAGTTCTTC.